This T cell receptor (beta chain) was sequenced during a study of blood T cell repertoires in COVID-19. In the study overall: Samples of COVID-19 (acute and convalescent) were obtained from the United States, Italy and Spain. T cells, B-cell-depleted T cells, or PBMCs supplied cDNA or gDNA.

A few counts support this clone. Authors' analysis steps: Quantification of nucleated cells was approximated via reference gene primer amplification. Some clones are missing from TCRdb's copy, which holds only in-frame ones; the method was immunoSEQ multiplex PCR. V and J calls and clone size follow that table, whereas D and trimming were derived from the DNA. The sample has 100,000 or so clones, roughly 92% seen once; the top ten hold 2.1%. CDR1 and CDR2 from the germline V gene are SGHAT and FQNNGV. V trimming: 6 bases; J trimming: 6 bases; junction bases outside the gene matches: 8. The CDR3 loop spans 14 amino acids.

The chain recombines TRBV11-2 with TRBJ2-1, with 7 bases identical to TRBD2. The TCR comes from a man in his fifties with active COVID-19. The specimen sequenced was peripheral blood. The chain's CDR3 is CASSQTSRVNEQFF. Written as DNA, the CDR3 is TGTGCCAGCAGTCAGACTAGCAGGGTCAATGAGCAGTTCTTC.